A single sample is the source of the 18 T cell receptor beta chains below, sequenced in a study of blood T cell repertoires in COVID-19. Assay used: immunoSEQ multiplex PCR; TCRdb lists only in-frame clones, some missing. This sample has just over 95,000 clones, with 90% found just once. Specimen: peripheral blood. The receptors come from a man aged 60 to 69 with acute or convalescent COVID-19.

The chain carries TRBV5-1 and TRBJ2-2, with TRBD2 identical over 13 bases. The germline gives CDR1 SGHRS, CDR2 YFSETQ. This CDR3 is built from 18 residues. J lost 9 bases, V lost 1 base, and 12 bases had no gene match. This CDR3 reads CASSLSSGTSGARRELFF. As DNA, the CDR3 is TGCGCCAGCAGCTTGTCTTCAGGGACTAGCGGGGCCAGGAGGGAGCTGTTTTTT.

This clone was observed a few times. V is TRBV30 and J is TRBJ1-1; weak D call: TRBD1 (5 bases). The germline V gene encodes CDR1 GTSNPN and CDR2 SVGIG (reference sequence). This CDR3 contains 13 residues. The V gene lost 4 bases and the J gene lost 5 bases, with 14 bases spanning the gap. The chain's CDR3 is CAWKVVGGTEAFF. CDR3 coding DNA: TGTGCCTGGAAAGTCGTCGGGGGTACTGAAGCTTTCTTT.

The chain combines TRBV6-5 with TRBJ1-2; no clear D gene. With 7 bases removed from V and 4 bases from J, the gap between germline ends came to 13 bases. Germline assignment: CDR1 MNHEY and CDR2 SVGAGI. The CDR3 has 13 amino acids. The CDR3 loop reads CASMLVRGYGYTF. The CDR3 DNA reads TGTGCCAGCATGCTTGTAAGAGGCTATGGCTACACCTTC.

The CDR3 loop reads CASSTPFGGARTGNTIYF. The CDR3 DNA sequence: TGTGCCAGTAGTACCCCATTTGGGGGGGCGAGAACTGGAAACACCATATATTTT. The V gene is TRBV19, the J gene TRBJ1-3; possibly TRBD1 for D (6 bases). V was pared by 4 bases and J by 2 bases, with 21 bases between. The germline gives CDR1 LNHDA, CDR2 SQIVND (reference sequence). This CDR3 is built from 18 residues. Filled out from reference TRBV19 and TRBJ1-3, the complete variable domain reads DGGITQSPKYLFRKEGQNVTLSCEQNLNHDAMYWYRQDPGQGLRLIYYSQIVNDFQKGDIAEGYSVSREKKESFPLTVTSAQKNPTAFYLCASSTPFGGARTGNTIYFGEGSWLTVV.

This chain joins TRBV10-1 and TRBJ1-2; D unresolved. The V gene's germline CDR1 is WNHNN and CDR2 SYGVQD (reference sequence). The CDR3 runs 14 residues. Between the trimmed V and J ends, which lost 3 bases and 1 base, there was a span of 9 bases. This chain's CDR3 is CASSDGGHNYGYTF. In DNA form, the CDR3 reads TGCGCCAGCAGTGATGGTGGGCATAACTATGGCTACACCTTC.

The gene calls are TRBV5-4 and TRBJ2-3; a possible D gene is TRBD2 (5 bases). The germline V gene encodes CDR1 SGHNT and CDR2 YYREEE (reference sequence). Trimming shortened V by 4 bases and J by 2 bases, and 17 bases separated the two germline ends. The CDR3 contains 16 residues. CDR3 DNA sequence: TGTGCCAGCAGCCAAAATCAGAGGGAGCCCACAGATACGCAGTATTTT. It is translated as CASSQNQREPTDTQYF. The whole variable domain, filled in from reference TRBV5-4 and TRBJ2-3, reads ETGVTQSPTHLIKTRGQQVTLRCSSQSGHNTVSWYQQALGQGPQFIFQYYREEENGRGNFPPRFSGLQFPNYSSELNVNALELDDSALYLCASSQNQREPTDTQYFGPGTRLTVL.

V gene TRBV5-4 combines with J gene TRBJ1-1; possible D gene TRBD1, 6 bases. The germline CDR1 and CDR2 sequences are SGHNT and YYREEE (reference sequence). V was trimmed by 4 bases and J by 0 bases, leaving 13 bases between them. The CDR3 runs 15 residues. The CDR3 DNA follows: TGTGCCAGCAGCGACCCACAGGGACTGAACACTGAAGCTTTCTTT. Translating it yields CASSDPQGLNTEAFF.

The rearrangement joins TRBV7-8 to TRBJ1-2; D possibly corresponds to TRBD1 (5 bases). V lost 4 bases to trimming and J lost 4 bases, with 16 bases between them. The length of the CDR3 is 15 residues. CDR1 SGHVS and CDR2 FQNEAQ come from the germline V gene. As DNA, the CDR3 is TGTGCCAGCAGCTCCCAAGGGGTTGGGTCCTATGGCTACACCTTC. This sequence encodes CASSSQGVGSYGYTF.

This chain connects TRBV18 to TRBJ1-2; TRBD1 might be the D (5 bases). CDR3 size: 14 residues. V dropped 3 bases and J dropped 3 bases, with 11 bases sitting between them. Germline V CDR1 and CDR2: KGHSH, LQKENI. The CDR3 coding sequence is TGTGCCAGCTCACCTACGGACACCTACTATGGCTACACCTTC. This codes for CASSPTDTYYGYTF.

This sequence joins TRBV3-1 (or the pseudogene TRBV3-2) and TRBJ1-5; D unresolved. Trimming pared 0 bases from V and 5 bases from J, leaving 8 bases between. CDR1 and CDR2 from the germline V gene are LGHDT and YNNKEL (reference sequence). This CDR3 has 14 residues. For the CDR3, the DNA is TGTGCCAGCAGCCAAGATTGGCAAGATCAGCCCCAGCATTTT. Amino acid sequence: CASSQDWQDQPQHF.

The chain recombines TRBV27 with TRBJ1-1; 11 bases line up with TRBD1. The CDR3 is 13 residues long. Germline V gene sequence: CDR1 MNHEY, CDR2 SMNVEV (reference sequence). The junction had 4 bases not matched to a gene; V was cut back by 8 bases and J by 5 bases. The CDR3, as DNA: TGTGCCAGCGCGGGACAGGGGGGTACTGAAGCTTTCTTT. Amino acid sequence: CASAGQGGTEAFF.

The chain is built from TRBV19 and TRBJ2-2; 8 bases match TRBD2. V shed 6 bases and J 1 base; nucleotides not matched to a gene: 4. Germline CDR1 LNHDA, CDR2 SQIVND (reference sequence). This CDR3 is built from 15 residues. In DNA form, the CDR3 reads TGTGCCAGTAGGGGGACTAGTAGGAACACCGGGGAGCTGTTTTTT. Its translation is CASRGTSRNTGELFF.

The CDR3 region has the DNA TGCAGCGTTGATGAGGGGGCAACAGATACGCAGTATTTT. Protein sequence: CSVDEGATDTQYF. The chain joins TRBV29-1 to TRBJ2-3; 7 bases match TRBD1. From germline, CDR1 is SQVTM and CDR2 ANQGSEA. J gave up 3 bases and V 3 bases, and 3 bases lay outside the gene matches. The length of the CDR3 is 13 residues.

The chain has TRBV5-1 and TRBJ2-3; TRBD2 agrees at 8 bases. The CDR3 totals 15 residues. Per germline, CDR1 SGHRS and CDR2 YFSETQ. The ends lost 0 bases at V and 4 bases at J; junction bases unmatched: 4. CDR3 residues: CASSLAASGSDTQYF. The CDR3 coding sequence is TGCGCCAGCAGCTTGGCAGCTAGCGGGTCAGATACGCAGTATTTT.

This clone showed up just once. The chain employs TRBV10-3 and TRBJ1-1; TRBD1 matches 8 bases. Germline V lookup: CDR1 ENHRY, CDR2 SYGVKD. The J segment lost 4 bases and the V segment lost 8 bases, leaving 12 bases of the junction unmatched. The CDR3 has 15 residues. CDR3: CAIHGQGRGSTEAFF. The DNA of the CDR3 is TGTGCCATCCATGGACAGGGAAGGGGGAGCACTGAAGCTTTCTTT.

The chain uses TRBV5-4 and TRBJ1-2; 7 nucleotides agree with TRBD1. Trimming at V came to 3 bases and at J to 3 bases, leaving 5 bases not matched to a gene. The CDR3 runs 14 residues. Germline V lookup: CDR1 SGHNT, CDR2 YYREEE (reference sequence). In nucleotides, the CDR3 is TGTGCCAGCAGCTCATCCGGGACAGACTATGGCTACACCTTC. Its protein is CASSSSGTDYGYTF.

This clone was observed a handful of times. The rearrangement links TRBV4-2 to TRBJ1-1; D gene unclear. Between the trimmed V and J ends, which lost 0 bases and 7 bases, there was a span of 6 bases. CDR1 and CDR2 (germline): LGHNA, YNFKEQ. The CDR3 has 12 residues. The CDR3 loop reads CASSQEYSEAFF. DNA for the CDR3: TGTGCCAGCAGCCAAGAGTACAGTGAAGCTTTCTTT.

V is TRBV7-2 and J is TRBJ1-5, with D tentatively TRBD1 (6 bases). Germline V gene lookup returns CDR1 SGHTA and CDR2 FQGNSA. The CDR3 consists of 13 residues. V was shortened by 5 bases and J by 4 bases, with 9 bases between the two germline ends. CDR3 sequence reads: CASSAQGNQPQHF. DNA of the CDR3: TGTGCCAGCAGCGCCCAGGGGAATCAGCCCCAGCATTTT.